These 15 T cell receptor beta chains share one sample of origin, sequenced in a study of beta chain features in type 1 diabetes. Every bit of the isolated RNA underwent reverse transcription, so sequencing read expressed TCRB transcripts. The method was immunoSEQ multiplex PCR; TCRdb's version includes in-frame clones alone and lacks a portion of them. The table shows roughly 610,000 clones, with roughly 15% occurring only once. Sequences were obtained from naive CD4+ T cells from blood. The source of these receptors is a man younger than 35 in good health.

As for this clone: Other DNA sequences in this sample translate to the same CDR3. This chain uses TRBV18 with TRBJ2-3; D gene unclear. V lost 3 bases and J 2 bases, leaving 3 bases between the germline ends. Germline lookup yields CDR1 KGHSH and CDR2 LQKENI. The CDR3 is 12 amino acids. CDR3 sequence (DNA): TGTGCCAGCTCACCCGACACAGATACGCAGTATTTT. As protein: CASSPDTDTQYF.

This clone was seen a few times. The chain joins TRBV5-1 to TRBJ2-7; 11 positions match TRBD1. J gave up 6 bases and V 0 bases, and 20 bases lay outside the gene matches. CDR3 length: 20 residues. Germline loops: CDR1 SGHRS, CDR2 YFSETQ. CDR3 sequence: CASSLVRDRGNYRPPFEQYF. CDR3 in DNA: TGCGCCAGCAGCTTGGTCCGGGACAGGGGGAACTACCGTCCCCCTTTCGAGCAGTACTTC.

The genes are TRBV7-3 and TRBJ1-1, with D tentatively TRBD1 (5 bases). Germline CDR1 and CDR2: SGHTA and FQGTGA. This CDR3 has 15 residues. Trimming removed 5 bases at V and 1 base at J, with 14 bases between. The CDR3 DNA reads TGTGCCAGCAGCCCCCGTGCGGGGGGGAACACTGAAGCTTTCTTT. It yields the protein CASSPRAGGNTEAFF.

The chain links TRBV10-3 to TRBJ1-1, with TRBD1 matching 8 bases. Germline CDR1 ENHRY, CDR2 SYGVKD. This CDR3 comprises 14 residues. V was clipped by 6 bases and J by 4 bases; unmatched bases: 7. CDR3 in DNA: TGTGCCATCAGGGAACAGGGGGATGGCACTGAAGCTTTCTTT. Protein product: CAIREQGDGTEAFF.

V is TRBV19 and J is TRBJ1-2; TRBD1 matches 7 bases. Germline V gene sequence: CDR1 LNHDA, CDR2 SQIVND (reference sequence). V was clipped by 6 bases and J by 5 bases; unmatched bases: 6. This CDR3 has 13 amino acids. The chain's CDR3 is CASSWDSNYGYTF. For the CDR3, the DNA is TGTGCCAGTAGCTGGGACAGCAATTATGGCTACACCTTC.

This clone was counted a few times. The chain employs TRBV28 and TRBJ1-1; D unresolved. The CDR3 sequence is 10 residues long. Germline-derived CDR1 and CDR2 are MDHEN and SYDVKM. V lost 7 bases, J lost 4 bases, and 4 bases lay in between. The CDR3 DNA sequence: TGTGCCAGCAAGGTCACTGAAGCTTTCTTT. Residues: CASKVTEAFF.

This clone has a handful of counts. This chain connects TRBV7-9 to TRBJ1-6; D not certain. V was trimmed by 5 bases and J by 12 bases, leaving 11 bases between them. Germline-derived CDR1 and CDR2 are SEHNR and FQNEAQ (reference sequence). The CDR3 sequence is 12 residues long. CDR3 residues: CASSRSQLPLHF. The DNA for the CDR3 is TGTGCCAGCAGCCGATCACAGTTACCCCTCCACTTT.

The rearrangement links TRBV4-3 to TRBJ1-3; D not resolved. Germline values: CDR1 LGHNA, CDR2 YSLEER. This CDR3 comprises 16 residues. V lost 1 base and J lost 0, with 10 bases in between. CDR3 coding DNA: TGCGCCAGCAGCCAAGTTATATCCAGCTCTGGAAACACCATATATTTT. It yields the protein CASSQVISSSGNTIYF.

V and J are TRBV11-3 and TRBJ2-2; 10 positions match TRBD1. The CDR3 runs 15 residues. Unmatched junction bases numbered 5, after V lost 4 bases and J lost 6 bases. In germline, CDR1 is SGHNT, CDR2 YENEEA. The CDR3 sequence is CASSSGQGMAGELFF. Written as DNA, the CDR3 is TGTGCCAGCAGCTCGGGACAGGGGATGGCCGGGGAGCTGTTTTTT.

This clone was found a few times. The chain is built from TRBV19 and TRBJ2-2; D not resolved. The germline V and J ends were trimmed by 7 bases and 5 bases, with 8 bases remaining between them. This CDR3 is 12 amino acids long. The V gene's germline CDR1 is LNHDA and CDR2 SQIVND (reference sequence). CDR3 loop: CASNHQTGELFF. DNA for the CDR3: TGTGCCAGTAACCACCAGACCGGGGAGCTGTTTTTT.

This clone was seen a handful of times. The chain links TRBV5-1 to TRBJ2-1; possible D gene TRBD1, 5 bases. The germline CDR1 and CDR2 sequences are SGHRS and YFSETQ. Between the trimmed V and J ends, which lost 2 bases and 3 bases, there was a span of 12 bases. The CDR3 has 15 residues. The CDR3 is CASSFTGDLYNEQFF. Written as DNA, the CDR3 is TGCGCCAGCAGCTTCACAGGAGACCTCTACAATGAGCAGTTCTTC.

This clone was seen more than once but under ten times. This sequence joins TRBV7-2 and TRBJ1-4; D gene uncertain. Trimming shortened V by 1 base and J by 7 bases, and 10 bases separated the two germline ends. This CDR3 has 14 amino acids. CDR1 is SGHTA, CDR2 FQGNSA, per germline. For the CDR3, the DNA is TGTGCCAGCAGCTTAGTTGGATCGGTTGAAAAACTGTTTTTT. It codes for CASSLVGSVEKLFF.

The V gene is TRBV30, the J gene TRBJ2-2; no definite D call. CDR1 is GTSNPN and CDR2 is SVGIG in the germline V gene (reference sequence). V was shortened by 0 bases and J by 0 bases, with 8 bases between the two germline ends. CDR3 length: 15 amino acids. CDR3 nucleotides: TGTGCCTGGAGTGTGAGACGAACGAACACCGGGGAGCTGTTTTTT. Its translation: CAWSVRRTNTGELFF.

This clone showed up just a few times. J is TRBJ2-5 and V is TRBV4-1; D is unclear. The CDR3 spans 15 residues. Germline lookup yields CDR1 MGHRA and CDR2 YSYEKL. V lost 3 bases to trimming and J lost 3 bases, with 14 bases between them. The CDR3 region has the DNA TGCGCCAGCAGCCACGGCTGGGGTGGGAAAGAGACCCAGTACTTC. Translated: CASSHGWGGKETQYF.

The CDR3 DNA follows: TGTGCCTGGACACCGGGACCCAGGAACACTGAAGCTTTCTTT. Amino acid sequence: CAWTPGPRNTEAFF. The gene calls are TRBV30 and TRBJ1-1; possibly TRBD1 for D (5 bases). The CDR3 is made up of 14 amino acids. V dropped 4 bases and J dropped 1 base, with 13 bases sitting between them. Germline lookup yields CDR1 GTSNPN and CDR2 SVGIG (reference sequence).